Each of the 10 T cell receptor beta chains below was sequenced from the same sample in a study of blood T cell repertoires in COVID-19. Libraries were prepared by immunoSEQ multiplex PCR; TCRdb keeps only in-frame clonotypes and omits some of them. The sample has tens of thousands of clones; about nine tenths are singletons. Sequenced: peripheral blood. All receptors come from a woman aged 50 to 60 in a cohort sampled during active COVID-19.

This clone was picked up one time. V is TRBV19 and J is TRBJ2-5, with 8 bases matching TRBD2. The ends lost 3 bases at V and 4 bases at J; junction bases unmatched: 7. Germline V gene sequence: CDR1 LNHDA, CDR2 SQIVND (reference sequence). CDR3 size: 15 residues. The CDR3 spells CASSIHHGTRETQYF. The CDR3 DNA follows: TGTGCCAGTAGTATCCACCACGGGACTAGAGAGACCCAGTACTTC.

The chain links TRBV3-1 (or the pseudogene TRBV3-2) to TRBJ2-2, with TRBD2 as a possible D gene (7 bases). Per germline, CDR1 LGHDT and CDR2 YNNKEL (reference sequence). V was pared by 4 bases and J by 5 bases, with 17 bases between. The CDR3 spans 16 residues. The CDR3 is CASSLGGLGGTGELFF. In DNA form, the CDR3 reads TGTGCCAGCAGCCTGGGCGGACTAGGGGGGACCGGGGAGCTGTTTTTT.

The chain has TRBV27 and TRBJ1-1, with D maybe TRBD1 (5 bases). The V gene's germline CDR1 is MNHEY and CDR2 SMNVEV (reference sequence). The CDR3 contains 14 residues. Trimming cost V 8 bases and J 0 bases, with 13 bases left between them. CDR3 nucleotides: TGTGCCAGCCGAGGGGAGGGTGTGAACACTGAAGCTTTCTTT. Its protein product is CASRGEGVNTEAFF.

The chain carries TRBV11-2 and TRBJ2-5; TRBD2 agrees at 7 bases. V dropped 5 bases and J dropped 2; count of bases not matched to a gene: 2. The CDR3 runs 13 residues. Germline assignment: CDR1 SGHAT and CDR2 FQNNGV. CDR3 bases: TGTGCCAGCAGCCTGGGACTACAAGAGACCCAGTACTTC. This translates into CASSLGLQETQYF.

CDR3 residues: CASSHRTEETQYF. For the CDR3, the DNA is TGTGCCAGCAGCCATCGGACAGAAGAGACCCAGTACTTC. This rearrangement joins TRBV3-1 (or the pseudogene TRBV3-2) to TRBJ2-5; D is perhaps TRBD1 (6 bases). Germline values: CDR1 LGHDT, CDR2 YNNKEL (reference sequence). The CDR3 length is 13 residues. With 3 bases removed from V and 3 bases from J, the gap between germline ends came to 8 bases.

The chain links TRBV3-1 (or the pseudogene TRBV3-2) to TRBJ2-3, with no clear D. This CDR3 comprises 15 residues. The germline CDR1 and CDR2 sequences are LGHDT and YNNKEL (reference sequence). V was cut by 0 bases and J by 1 base, with 8 bases left in between. The CDR3: CASSQDPARTDTQYF. In nucleotides, the CDR3 is TGTGCCAGCAGCCAAGATCCAGCGCGCACAGATACGCAGTATTTT.

The chain employs TRBV7-9 and TRBJ2-3; the D gene is possibly TRBD2 (5 bases). The V end was cut by 5 bases, the J end by 2 bases, with 14 bases between. The V gene's germline CDR1 is SEHNR and CDR2 FQNEAQ (reference sequence). CDR3 length equals 15 residues. CDR3 protein: CASSADLTHTDTQYF. The CDR3 DNA reads TGTGCCAGCAGCGCGGACTTAACCCACACAGATACGCAGTATTTT.

The CDR3 sequence: CASGTREETQYF. CDR3 bases: TGTGCCAGCGGCACCAGGGAAGAGACCCAGTACTTC. The V gene is TRBV11-1, the J gene TRBJ2-5, with D possibly TRBD1 on 5 matching bases. CDR1 and CDR2 from the germline V gene are SGHAT and FQDESV (reference sequence). V gave up 8 bases and J gave up 3 bases, with 10 bases separating them. The CDR3 is 12 residues long. The entire variable domain, with the rest obtained from reference TRBV11-1 and TRBJ2-5, is as follows: EAEVAQSPRYKITEKSQAVAFWCDPISGHATLYWYRQILGQGPELLVQFQDESVVDDSQLPKDRFSAERLKGVDSTLKIQPAELGDSAMYLCASGTREETQYFGPGTRLLVL.

The count of this clone is one. J is TRBJ2-3 and V is TRBV13, with 16 nucleotides matching TRBD2. Trimming took 5 bases from V and 11 from J; bases not matched to a gene: 7. The CDR3 covers 15 residues. From germline, CDR1 is PRHDT and CDR2 FYEKMQ (reference sequence). In nucleotides, the CDR3 is TGTGCCAGCAGCAAAGGGACTAGCGGGGGGGCTAGGCAGTATTTT. Protein product: CASSKGTSGGARQYF.

The chain links TRBV19 to TRBJ2-2; D gene unclear. The germline V gene encodes CDR1 LNHDA and CDR2 SQIVND (reference sequence). The CDR3 spans 15 residues. Trimming took 4 bases from V and 3 from J, leaving 12 bases between them. CDR3 in amino acids: CASSNGGWDTGELFF. CDR3 DNA: TGTGCCAGTAGTAACGGCGGTTGGGACACCGGGGAGCTGTTTTTT. The whole variable domain, remainder taken from reference TRBV19 and TRBJ2-2, is DGGITQSPKYLFRKEGQNVTLSCEQNLNHDAMYWYRQDPGQGLRLIYYSQIVNDFQKGDIAEGYSVSREKKESFPLTVTSAQKNPTAFYLCASSNGGWDTGELFFGEGSRLTVL.